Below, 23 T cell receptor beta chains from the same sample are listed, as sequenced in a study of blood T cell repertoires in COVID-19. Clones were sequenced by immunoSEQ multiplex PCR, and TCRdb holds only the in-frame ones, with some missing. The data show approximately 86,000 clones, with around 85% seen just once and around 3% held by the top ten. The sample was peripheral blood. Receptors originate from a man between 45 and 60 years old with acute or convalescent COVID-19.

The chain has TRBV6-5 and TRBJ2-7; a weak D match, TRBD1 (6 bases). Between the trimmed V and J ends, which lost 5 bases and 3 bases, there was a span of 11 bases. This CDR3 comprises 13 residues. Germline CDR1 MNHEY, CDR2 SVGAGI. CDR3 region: CASSRDIFYEQYF. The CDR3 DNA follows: TGTGCCAGCAGTAGGGACATCTTCTACGAGCAGTACTTC.

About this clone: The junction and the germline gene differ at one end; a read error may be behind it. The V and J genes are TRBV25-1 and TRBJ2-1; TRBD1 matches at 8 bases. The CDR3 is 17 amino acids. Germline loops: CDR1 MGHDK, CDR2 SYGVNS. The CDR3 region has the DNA TGTGCCAGCAGTGGGGGATGGGACAGGCTCCTCTACATTGAGCAGTTCTTC. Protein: CASSGGWDRLLYIEQFF.

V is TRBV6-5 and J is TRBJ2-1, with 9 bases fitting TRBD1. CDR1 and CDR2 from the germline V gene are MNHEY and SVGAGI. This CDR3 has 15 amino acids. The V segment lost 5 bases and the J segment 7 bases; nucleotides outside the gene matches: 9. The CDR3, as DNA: TGTGCCAGCAGTAGAACGGGACAGGGTGGAAATGAGCAGTTCTTC. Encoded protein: CASSRTGQGGNEQFF.

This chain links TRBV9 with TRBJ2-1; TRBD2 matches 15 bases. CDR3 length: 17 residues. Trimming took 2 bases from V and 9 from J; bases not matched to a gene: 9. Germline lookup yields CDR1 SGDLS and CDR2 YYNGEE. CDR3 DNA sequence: TGTGCCAGCAGCGTGGCAACCGGACTAGCGGGAGGGACTGAGCAGTTCTTC. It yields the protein CASSVATGLAGGTEQFF.

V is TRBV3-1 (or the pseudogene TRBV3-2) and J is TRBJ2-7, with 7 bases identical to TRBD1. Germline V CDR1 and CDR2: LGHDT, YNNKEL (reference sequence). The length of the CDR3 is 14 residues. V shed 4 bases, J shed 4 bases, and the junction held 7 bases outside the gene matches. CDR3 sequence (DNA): TGTGCCAGCAGCCGAAACGACAGGGTGTACGAGCAGTACTTC. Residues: CASSRNDRVYEQYF.

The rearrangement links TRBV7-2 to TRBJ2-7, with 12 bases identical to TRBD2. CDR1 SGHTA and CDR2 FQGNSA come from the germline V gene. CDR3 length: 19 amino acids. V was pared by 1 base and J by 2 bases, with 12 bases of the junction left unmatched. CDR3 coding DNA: TGTGCCAGCAGCTTAGTGTACTTCAGGACTAGCGGGGCCACCTACGAGCAGTACTTC. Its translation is CASSLVYFRTSGATYEQYF. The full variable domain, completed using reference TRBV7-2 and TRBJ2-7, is GAGVSQSPSNKVTEKGKDVELRCDPISGHTALYWYRQSLGQGLEFLIYFQGNSAPDKSGLPSDRFSAERTGGSVSTLTIQRTQQEDSAVYLCASSLVYFRTSGATYEQYFGPGTRLTVT.

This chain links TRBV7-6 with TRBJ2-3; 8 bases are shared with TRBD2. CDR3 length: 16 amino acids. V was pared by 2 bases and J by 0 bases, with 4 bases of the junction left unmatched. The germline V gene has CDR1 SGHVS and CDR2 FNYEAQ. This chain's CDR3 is CASSLSGGHSTDTQYF. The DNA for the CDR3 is TGTGCCAGCAGCTTAAGCGGGGGTCATAGCACAGATACGCAGTATTTT. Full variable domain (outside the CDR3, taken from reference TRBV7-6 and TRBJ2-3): GAGVSQSPRYKVTKRGQDVALRCDPISGHVSLYWYRQALGQGPEFLTYFNYEAQQDKSGLPNDRFSAERPEGSISTLTIQRTEQRDSAMYRCASSLSGGHSTDTQYFGPGTRLTVL.

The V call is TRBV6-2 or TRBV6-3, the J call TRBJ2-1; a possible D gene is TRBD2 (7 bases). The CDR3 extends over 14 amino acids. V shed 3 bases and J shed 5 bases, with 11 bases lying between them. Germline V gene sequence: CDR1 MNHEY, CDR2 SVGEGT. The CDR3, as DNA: TGTGCCAGCAGTTATGGGGGGGCGGACAATGAGCAGTTCTTC. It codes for CASSYGGADNEQFF.

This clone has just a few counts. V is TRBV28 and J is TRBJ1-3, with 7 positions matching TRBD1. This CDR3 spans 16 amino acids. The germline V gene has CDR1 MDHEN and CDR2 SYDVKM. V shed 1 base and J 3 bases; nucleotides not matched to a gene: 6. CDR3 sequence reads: CASSLSDRPHGNTIYF. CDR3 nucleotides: TGTGCCAGCAGTTTATCGGACAGGCCCCATGGAAACACCATATATTTT. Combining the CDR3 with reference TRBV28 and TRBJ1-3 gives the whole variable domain DVKVTQSSRYLVKRTGEKVFLECVQDMDHENMFWYRQDPGLGLRLIYFSYDVKMKEKGDIPEGYSVSREKKERFSLILESASTNQTSMYLCASSLSDRPHGNTIYFGEGSWLTVV.

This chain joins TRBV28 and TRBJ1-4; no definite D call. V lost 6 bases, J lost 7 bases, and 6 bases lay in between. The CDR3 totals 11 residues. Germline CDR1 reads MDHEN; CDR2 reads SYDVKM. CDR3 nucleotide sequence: TGTGCCAGCAGGCTAGGTGAAAAACTGTTTTTT. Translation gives CASRLGEKLFF.

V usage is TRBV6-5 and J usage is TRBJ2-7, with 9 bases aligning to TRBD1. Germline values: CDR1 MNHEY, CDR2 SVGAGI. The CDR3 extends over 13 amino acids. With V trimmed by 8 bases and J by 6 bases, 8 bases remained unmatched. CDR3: CASGRDREAEQYF. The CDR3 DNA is TGTGCCAGCGGACGGGACAGGGAGGCCGAGCAGTACTTC.

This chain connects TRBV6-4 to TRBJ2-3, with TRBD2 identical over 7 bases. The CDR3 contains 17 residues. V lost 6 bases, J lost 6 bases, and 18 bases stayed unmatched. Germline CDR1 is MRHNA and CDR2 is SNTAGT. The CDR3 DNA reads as TGTGCCAGCAGCGCCCGGGCGGGAGTCCGGGTCAGGGATACGCAGTATTTT. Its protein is CASSARAGVRVRDTQYF.

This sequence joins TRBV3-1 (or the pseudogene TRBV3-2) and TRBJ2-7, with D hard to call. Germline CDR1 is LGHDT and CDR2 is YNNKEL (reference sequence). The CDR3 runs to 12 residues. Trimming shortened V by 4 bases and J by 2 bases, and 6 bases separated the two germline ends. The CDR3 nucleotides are TGTGCCAGCAGCCCCAGTCCCTACGAGCAGTACTTC. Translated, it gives CASSPSPYEQYF.

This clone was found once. The DNA for the CDR3 is TGTGCCAGCAGCCAAGAATCCGGACTTCTCACCGGGGAGCTGTTTTTT. It translates to CASSQESGLLTGELFF. The chain links TRBV4-2 to TRBJ2-2; weak D call: TRBD2 (5 bases). Germline CDR1 is LGHNA and CDR2 is YNFKEQ. The length of the CDR3 is 16 residues. V shed 0 bases and J shed 4 bases, with 12 bases lying between them.

CDR3 bases: TGTGCCAGCAGCCTAGGATGGCAGGGATCCTACGAGCAGTACTTC. This encodes CASSLGWQGSYEQYF. This sequence joins TRBV11-2 and TRBJ2-7, with D perhaps TRBD1 (5 bases). The CDR3 consists of 15 residues. In germline, CDR1 is SGHAT, CDR2 FQNNGV. Trimming took off 5 bases at V and 1 base at J, with 15 bases between the two ends. The whole variable domain, filled in from reference TRBV11-2 and TRBJ2-7, reads EAGVAQSPRYKIIEKRQSVAFWCNPISGHATLYWYQQILGQGPKLLIQFQNNGVVDDSQLPKDRFSAERLKGVDSTLKIQPAKLEDSAVYLCASSLGWQGSYEQYFGPGTRLTVT.

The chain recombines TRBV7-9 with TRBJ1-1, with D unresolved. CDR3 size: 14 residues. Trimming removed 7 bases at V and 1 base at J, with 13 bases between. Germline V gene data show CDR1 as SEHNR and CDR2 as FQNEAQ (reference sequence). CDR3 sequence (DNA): TGTGCCAGCACCCCCTTTACTGAGAACACTGAAGCTTTCTTT. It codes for CASTPFTENTEAFF.

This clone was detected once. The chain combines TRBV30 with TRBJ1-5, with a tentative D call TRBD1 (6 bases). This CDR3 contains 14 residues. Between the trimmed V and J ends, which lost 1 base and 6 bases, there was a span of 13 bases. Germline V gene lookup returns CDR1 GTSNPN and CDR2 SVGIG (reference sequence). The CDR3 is CAWSAQGGGQPQHF. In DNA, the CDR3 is TGTGCCTGGAGTGCCCAAGGGGGGGGTCAGCCCCAGCATTTT.

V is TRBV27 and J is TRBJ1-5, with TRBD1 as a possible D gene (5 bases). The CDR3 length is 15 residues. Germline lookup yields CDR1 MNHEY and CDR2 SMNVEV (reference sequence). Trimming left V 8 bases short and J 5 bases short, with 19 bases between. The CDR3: CASGAIGRTHQPQHF. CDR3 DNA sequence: TGTGCCAGCGGGGCCATCGGCCGGACCCATCAGCCCCAGCATTTT.

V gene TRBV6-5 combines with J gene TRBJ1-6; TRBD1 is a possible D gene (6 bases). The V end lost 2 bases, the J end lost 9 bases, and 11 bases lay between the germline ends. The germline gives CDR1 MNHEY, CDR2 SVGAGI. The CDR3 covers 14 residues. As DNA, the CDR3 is TGTGCCAGCAGTTACATACAGGGAAGTTCACCCCTCCACTTT. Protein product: CASSYIQGSSPLHF.

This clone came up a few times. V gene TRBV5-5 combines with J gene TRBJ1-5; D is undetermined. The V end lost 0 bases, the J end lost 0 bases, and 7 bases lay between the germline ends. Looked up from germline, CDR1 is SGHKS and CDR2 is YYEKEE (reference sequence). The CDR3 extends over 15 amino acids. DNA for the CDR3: TGTGCCAGCAGCTTGGACCCTATTAGCAATCAGCCCCAGCATTTT. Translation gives CASSLDPISNQPQHF.

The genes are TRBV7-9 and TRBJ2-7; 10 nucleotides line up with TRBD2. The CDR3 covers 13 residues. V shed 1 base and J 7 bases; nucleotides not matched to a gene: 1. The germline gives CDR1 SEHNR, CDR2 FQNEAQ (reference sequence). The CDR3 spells CASSLELAGEQYF. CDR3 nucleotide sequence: TGTGCCAGCAGCTTAGAACTAGCGGGAGAGCAGTACTTC. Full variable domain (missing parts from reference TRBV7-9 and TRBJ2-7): DTGVSQNPRHKITKRGQNVTFRCDPISEHNRLYWYRQTLGQGPEFLTYFQNEAQLEKSRLLSDRFSAERPKGSFSTLEIQRTEQGDSAMYLCASSLELAGEQYFGPGTRLTVT.

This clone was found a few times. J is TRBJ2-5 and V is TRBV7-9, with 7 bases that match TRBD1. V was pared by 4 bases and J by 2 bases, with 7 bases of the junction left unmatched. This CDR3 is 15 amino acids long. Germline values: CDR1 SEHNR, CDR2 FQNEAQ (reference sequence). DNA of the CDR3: TGTGCCAGCAGCTCCCTGGACAGGAGTCAAGAGACCCAGTACTTC. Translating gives CASSSLDRSQETQYF. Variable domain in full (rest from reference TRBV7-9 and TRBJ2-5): DTGVSQNPRHKITKRGQNVTFRCDPISEHNRLYWYRQTLGQGPEFLTYFQNEAQLEKSRLLSDRFSAERPKGSFSTLEIQRTEQGDSAMYLCASSSLDRSQETQYFGPGTRLLVL.

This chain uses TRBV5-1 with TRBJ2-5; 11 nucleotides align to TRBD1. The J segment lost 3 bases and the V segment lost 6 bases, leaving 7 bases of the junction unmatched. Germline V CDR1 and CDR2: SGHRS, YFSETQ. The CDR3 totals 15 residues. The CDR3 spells CASTRAGQGEETQYF. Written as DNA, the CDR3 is TGCGCCAGCACGCGGGCGGGACAGGGGGAAGAGACCCAGTACTTC. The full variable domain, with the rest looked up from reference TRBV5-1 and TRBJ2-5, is KAGVTQTPRYLIKTRGQQVTLSCSPISGHRSVSWYQQTPGQGLQFLFEYFSETQRNKGNFPGRFSGRQFSNSRSEMNVSTLELGDSALYLCASTRAGQGEETQYFGPGTRLLVL.